This T cell receptor beta chain was found in a study of beta chain features in type 1 diabetes (dated by TCRdb to the late 2010s). In terms of the full investigation: Mean age, gender distribution, total cell number and subset yield were not different between patients and healthy donors. Whereas all 30 or so donors provided naive and central memory subsets, regulatory and stem cell-like memory subsets were isolated from just 8 patients and roughly eight healthy donors. In the study, TCRB repertoires of sorted circulating CD4+ T cell subsets from recently diagnosed type 1 diabetes patients were compared with those of matched healthy donors. A total of roughly 98,000,000 sorted cells were examined across all samples, and RNA yield correlated strongly with the number of cells per subset. The paper's findings and limits, for the study overall: Type 1 diabetes patients showed a moderate but significant shortening of TCRB CDR3 length in all four CD4+ subsets. Because cDNA was sequenced instead of genomic DNA, activated cells with high expression could be over-represented, although the groups did not differ in activation or CD3 levels. Naive, central memory and regulatory TCRB repertoires appeared more similar among patients than among healthy donors. PCR may preferentially amplify shorter templates, but because patient and control samples were amplified and corrected together, any resulting skew would affect both groups equally. Patients with type 1 diabetes made fewer insertions and deleted more nucleotides at VDJ recombination sites, implying thymic rearrangement abnormalities. HLA sub-analyses involved small numbers of individuals, so any influence of HLA type on TCRB rearrangement remained unresolved.

All of the isolated RNA was reverse transcribed with the High Capacity cDNA Reverse Transcription Kit, so expressed TCRB transcripts were sequenced. Deep immunoSEQ sequencing was performed on naive, central memory and regulatory T cell samples, with an average of roughly 3.3 million total reads per sample. Sorted cells were lysed in RLT buffer and RNA was extracted with DNase-treated RNeasy Micro or Mini kits, depending on cell number. To prevent cross-contamination, each cell subset was processed individually, whereas patient and healthy donor samples were processed jointly. The immunoSEQ multiplex PCR was used to amplify TCRB sequences from cDNA, generating 87-bp fragments that spanned the CDR3 region. Sequencing of the amplicons was done on the Illumina HiSeq platform. On the study's bioinformatics: Synthetic template baselines were used to correct PCR bias computationally, reads within Hamming distance 2 were collapsed together, and singletons that could not be merged were discarded. Reads were aligned against IMGT so that V, D and J genes, CDR3 length and insertions or deletions at six rearrangement sites could be assigned. Clonotype counts were normalized to sorted cell number within each subset before computing true diversity and Gini coefficients with the tcR R package. The overlap coefficient, calculated on TCRB nucleotide sequences, was used to quantify repertoire sharing. As a proxy for the pre-selection repertoire, out-of-frame TCRB sequences from naive cells were analyzed. This immuneACCESS table, as held by TCRdb, lists in-frame sequences with V and J called but not all clones. Of the missing ones, under half trace to an unresolved V gene in checked studies; the others have no known cause. V and J calls plus clone size are reproduced from that table; the DNA served to infer D and trimming. In this sample the table shows roughly 400,000 clones, about 15% of which occur a single time. The biggest ten clones account for roughly 0.035% of the sample.

A single peripheral blood draw of approximately 100 mL on average was collected from each donor into heparinised tubes. Using a panel that included CD45RO, CCR7, CD25, CD127, CD95 and CD27, naive, central memory, regulatory and stem cell-like memory CD4+ T cells were sorted on a BD FACSAria II. A purity above 95% was achieved for all sorted populations. PBMCs were isolated right away by Lymphoprep density gradient centrifugation and were stained directly, without culture. Samples were stained and sorted in pairs, with one healthy donor and one patient per experiment, so that batch effects were minimized. Turning to this clone: Its antigen target is currently unknown. Base qualities were left out, and no much larger clone turns up one base away.

This TCR derives from a man in his thirties or forties in good health. Input material: naive CD4+ T cells from blood. According to the study, the label for this sample's cell subset or site signals: true naive CD4+ T cells.

The DNA reads as follows: TGTGCCATCAGTGATTCGTGGGGGGCGAGCATTCAGTACTTC. Translation gives CAISDSWGASIQYF. The chain links TRBV10-3 with TRBJ2-4; the D gene cannot be resolved beyond TRBD1 or TRBD2, each matching 6 bases. CDR1 and CDR2 are drawn from the germline V gene: ENHRY, SYGVKD. Trimming at the junction amounts to 3 bases on V and 9 bases on J, and the germline ends lie 15 bases apart. The CDR3 measures 14 amino acids from cysteine to phenylalanine. Only the CDR3 region is kept as DNA, spanning 42 bases read in frame from base 1.